This T cell receptor (beta chain) is drawn from a study of tissue T cells after allogeneic stem cell transplantation. Comparators without hematopoietic cell transplant had other cancers, at least five gastrointestinal samples, and no known gastrointestinal disease. General observations from the study: In patients and mice, blood and spleen missed much of tissue repertoire.

A remark on this clone: Antigen unknown.

Germline CDR1 SGHKS, CDR2 YYEKEE (reference sequence). Unmatched junction bases numbered 3, after V lost 0 bases and J lost 2 bases. The CDR3 is made up of 15 amino acids. Profiled with immunoSEQ multiplex PCR; TCRdb holds only in-frame clones, not every one. The table shows about 9,800 clones, with 65% to 70% occurring only once. Sample: tissue from the stomach, taken at autopsy. The clonotype originates from a male donor at least 60 years old with lung cancer. The chain employs TRBV5-5 and TRBJ2-7; 9 bases line up with TRBD2. The DNA of the CDR3 is TGTGCCAGCAGCTTGGGGGGCGGGGGGGCCTACGAGCAGTACTTC. It codes for CASSLGGGGAYEQYF.